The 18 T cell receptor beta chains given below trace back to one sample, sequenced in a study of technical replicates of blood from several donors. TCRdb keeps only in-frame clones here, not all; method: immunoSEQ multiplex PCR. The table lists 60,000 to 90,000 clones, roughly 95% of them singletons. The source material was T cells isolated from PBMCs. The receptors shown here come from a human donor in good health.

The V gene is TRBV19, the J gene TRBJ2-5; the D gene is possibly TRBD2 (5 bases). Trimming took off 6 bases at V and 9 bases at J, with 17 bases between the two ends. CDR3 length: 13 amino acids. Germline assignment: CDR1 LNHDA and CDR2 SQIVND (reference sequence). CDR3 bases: TGTGCCAGTAGCCCAGATAGGATAGCGTCCCAGTACTTC. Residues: CASSPDRIASQYF. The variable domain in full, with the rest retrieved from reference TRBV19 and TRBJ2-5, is DGGITQSPKYLFRKEGQNVTLSCEQNLNHDAMYWYRQDPGQGLRLIYYSQIVNDFQKGDIAEGYSVSREKKESFPLTVTSAQKNPTAFYLCASSPDRIASQYFGPGTRLLVL.

CDR3 bases: TGTGCCAGCAGTCCGACAGGAATGGGAAACACCATATATTTT. Its protein is CASSPTGMGNTIYF. The J gene is TRBJ1-3, the V gene TRBV2; D may be TRBD1 (6 bases). CDR1 is SNHLY, CDR2 FYNNEI, per germline. V was pared by 5 bases and J by 4 bases, with 12 bases between. CDR3 length: 14 residues.

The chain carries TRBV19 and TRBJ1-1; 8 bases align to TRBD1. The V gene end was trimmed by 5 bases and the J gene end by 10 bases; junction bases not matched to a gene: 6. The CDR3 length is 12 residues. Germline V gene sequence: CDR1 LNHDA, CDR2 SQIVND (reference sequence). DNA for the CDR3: TGTGCCAGTAGTCCTACAGGGGGAAGAGCTTTCTTT. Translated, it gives CASSPTGGRAFF.

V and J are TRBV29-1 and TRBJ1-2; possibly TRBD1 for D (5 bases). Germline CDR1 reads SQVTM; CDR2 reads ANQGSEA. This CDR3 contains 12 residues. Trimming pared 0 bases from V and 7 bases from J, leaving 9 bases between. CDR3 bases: TGCAGCGTTGAAGACAGGGAGGCTGGCTACACCTTC. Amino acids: CSVEDREAGYTF.

In nucleotides, the CDR3 is TGTGCCAGCAGCCAGGGGACTAGCGGGAGGAGCGAGCATGAGCAGTTCTTC. Residues: CASSQGTSGRSEHEQFF. The chain carries TRBV14 and TRBJ2-1, with TRBD2 matching over 15 bases. Germline values: CDR1 SGHDN, CDR2 FVKESK. This CDR3 has 17 amino acids. The V gene end was trimmed by 3 bases and the J gene end by 8 bases; junction bases not matched to a gene: 8.

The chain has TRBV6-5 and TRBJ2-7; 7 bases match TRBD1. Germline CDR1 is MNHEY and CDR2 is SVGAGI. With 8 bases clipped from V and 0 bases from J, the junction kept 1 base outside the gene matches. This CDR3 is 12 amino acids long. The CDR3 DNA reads TGTGCCAGCGGGACAGTCTCCTACGAGCAGTACTTC. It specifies CASGTVSYEQYF.

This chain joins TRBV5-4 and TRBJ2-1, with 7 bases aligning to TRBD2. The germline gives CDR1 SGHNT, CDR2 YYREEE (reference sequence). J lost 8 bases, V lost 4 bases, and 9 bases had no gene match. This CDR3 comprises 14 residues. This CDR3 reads CASSRGGPLDEQFF. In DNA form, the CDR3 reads TGTGCCAGCAGCCGGGGAGGGCCCTTAGATGAGCAGTTCTTC.

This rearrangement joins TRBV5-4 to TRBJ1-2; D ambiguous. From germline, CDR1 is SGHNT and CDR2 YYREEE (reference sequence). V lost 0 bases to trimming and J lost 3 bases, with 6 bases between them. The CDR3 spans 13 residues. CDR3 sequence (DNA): TGTGCCAGCAGCTTGGAACCGGACTATGGCTACACCTTC. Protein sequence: CASSLEPDYGYTF. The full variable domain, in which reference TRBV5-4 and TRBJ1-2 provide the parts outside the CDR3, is ETGVTQSPTHLIKTRGQQVTLRCSSQSGHNTVSWYQQALGQGPQFIFQYYREEENGRGNFPPRFSGLQFPNYSSELNVNALELDDSALYLCASSLEPDYGYTFGSGTRLTVV.

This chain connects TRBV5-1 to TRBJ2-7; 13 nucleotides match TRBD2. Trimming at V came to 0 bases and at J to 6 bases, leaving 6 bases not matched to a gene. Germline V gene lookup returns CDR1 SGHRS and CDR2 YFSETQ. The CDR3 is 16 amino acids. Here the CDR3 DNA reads TGCGCCAGCAGCTTGGAATCTGGACTAGCGGGAGCCGAGCAGTACTTC. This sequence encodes CASSLESGLAGAEQYF.

The CDR3 sequence: CASSGDRAVFSNQPQHF. The CDR3 nucleotides are TGTGCCAGCAGTGGGGACAGGGCGGTTTTTAGCAATCAGCCCCAGCATTTT. This chain links TRBV6-1 with TRBJ1-5, with 9 bases identical to TRBD1. V lost 4 bases and J lost 0; bases outside the gene matches: 7. The CDR3 spans 17 residues. CDR1 and CDR2 (germline): MNHNS, SASEGT.

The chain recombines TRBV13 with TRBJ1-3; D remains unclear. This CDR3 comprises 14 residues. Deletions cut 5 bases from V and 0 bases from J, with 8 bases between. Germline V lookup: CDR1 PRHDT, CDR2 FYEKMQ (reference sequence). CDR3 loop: CASSAPSSGNTIYF. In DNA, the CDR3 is TGTGCCAGCAGCGCGCCTAGCTCTGGAAACACCATATATTTT.

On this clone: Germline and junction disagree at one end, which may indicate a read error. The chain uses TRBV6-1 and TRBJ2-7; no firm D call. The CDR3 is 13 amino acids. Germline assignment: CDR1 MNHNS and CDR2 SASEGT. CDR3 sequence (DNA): TGTGCCAGCAGGGAAGACCAGGTCCACGAGCAGTACTTC. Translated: CASREDQVHEQYF.

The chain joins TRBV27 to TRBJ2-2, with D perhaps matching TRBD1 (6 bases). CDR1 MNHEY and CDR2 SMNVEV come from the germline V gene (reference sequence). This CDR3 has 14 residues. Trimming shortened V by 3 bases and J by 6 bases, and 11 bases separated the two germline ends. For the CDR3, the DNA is TGTGCCAGCAGTTTGGCCAGGGGTGCCGGGGAGCTGTTTTTT. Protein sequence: CASSLARGAGELFF.

The CDR3: CASSPRVAKNIQYF. CDR3 nucleotides: TGTGCCAGCAGCCCCAGGGTCGCCAAAAACATTCAGTACTTC. The chain links TRBV28 to TRBJ2-4; weak D call: TRBD1 (5 bases). The V end was cut by 6 bases, the J end by 1 base, with 10 bases between. The CDR3 spans 14 residues. Germline CDR1 is MDHEN and CDR2 is SYDVKM.

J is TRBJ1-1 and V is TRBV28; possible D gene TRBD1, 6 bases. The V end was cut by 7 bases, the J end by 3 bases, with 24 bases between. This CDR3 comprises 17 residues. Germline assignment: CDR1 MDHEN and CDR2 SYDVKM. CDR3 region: CASKLPSGGLRDTEAFF. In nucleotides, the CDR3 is TGTGCCAGCAAACTCCCCTCCGGGGGGCTAAGGGACACTGAAGCTTTCTTT.

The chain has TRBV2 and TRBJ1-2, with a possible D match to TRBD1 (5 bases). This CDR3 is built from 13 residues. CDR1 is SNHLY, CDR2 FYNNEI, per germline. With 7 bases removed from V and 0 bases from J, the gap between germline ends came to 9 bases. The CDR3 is CASNRNSNYGYTF. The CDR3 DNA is TGTGCCAGCAACAGGAACTCTAACTATGGCTACACCTTC.

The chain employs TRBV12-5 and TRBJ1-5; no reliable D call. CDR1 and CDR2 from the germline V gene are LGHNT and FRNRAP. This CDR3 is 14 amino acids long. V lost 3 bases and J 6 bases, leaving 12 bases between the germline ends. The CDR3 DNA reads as TGTGCTAGTGGTTTAATACTGGGAGGTCAGCCCCAGCATTTT. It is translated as CASGLILGGQPQHF.

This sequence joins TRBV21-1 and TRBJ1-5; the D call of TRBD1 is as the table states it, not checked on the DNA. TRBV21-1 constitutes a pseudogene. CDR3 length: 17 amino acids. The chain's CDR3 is CASSKVGGQGPNQPQHF. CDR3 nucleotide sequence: TGTGCCAGCAGCAAAGTGGGGGGACAGGGTCCCAATCAGCCCCAGCATTTT.